This T cell receptor beta chain appears in the sequencing data of a study of OX40 agonist ivuxolimab in advanced cancers. Across the whole study: Intravenous ivuxolimab at 0.01 to 10 mg/kg was given to patients every 2 weeks. Previous treatment with anti-PD-1, anti-PD-L1 or anti-CTLA-4 therapy was allowed; about 37% had received some.

As for this clone: The antigen is unknown.

Sequenced by immunoSEQ multiplex PCR; TCRdb stores in-frame clones only, minus some. Among approximately 100,000 clones listed, just over 90% were seen once. Between the trimmed V and J ends, which lost 5 bases and 4 bases, there was a span of 12 bases. This CDR3 comprises 14 residues. CDR1 is LGHNA and CDR2 is YSLEER in the germline V gene. Notes on the study in general: The mean number of expanded clones was higher in CD8+ T cells than in CD4+.

The source material was CD4+ or CD8+ T cells sorted from blood, sampled in a trial of the OX40 agonist ivuxolimab. The chain couples TRBV4-3 to TRBJ2-1, with D possibly being TRBD1 or TRBD2 (5 bases each). This TCR was recovered from an adult with an advanced solid tumor such as melanoma, head and neck, liver or kidney cancer. The DNA of the CDR3 is TGCGCCAGCAGCTTTGGGGGATTATACAATGAGCAGTTCTTC. Protein: CASSFGGLYNEQFF.